This T cell receptor beta chain derives from a study of cytomegalovirus exposure and HLA in healthy donors (TCRdb year 2017). Background on the whole study: A later analysis indicated that the roughly 130 validation repertoires were generated on the platform also employed for the approximately 700 repertoires of the first cohort. The study combined high-throughput TCR immunosequencing, statistical association of individual TCRs with disease status, and machine learning to predict cytomegalovirus infection status. A separate validation cohort of 90 to 150 different subjects was used in addition to the roughly 670-subject first cohort. The study was designed to test whether signatures of past pathogen exposure could be identified by cataloging public T cell receptors.

This clone was observed a single time. No cognate antigen has been identified for it. No base-level quality is on record; no much larger clone is a single base apart. Paper-wide results and their limitations: In vitro tests confirmed that a few of the cytomegalovirus-associated TCR beta chains recognize cytomegalovirus antigens. The classifier was reported to diagnose cytomegalovirus status with high specificity and sensitivity in both the original and validation cohorts. Subsequent analysis determined that TCRs grouped into clusters in the first cohort also showed a tendency toward co-occurrence across the 130 or so validation repertoires, and roughly 95% of cluster scores exceeded 0. A total of some 180 TCR beta chains were listed by the study as associated with cytomegalovirus. It was suggested by the authors that the approach could potentially be generalized to other disease states and immunological phenotypes. All 120 or so repertoires were used to score co-occurrence in the validation cohort in a later analysis, because that analysis had no HLA typing for the cohort. While some public TCRs were present in many individuals, most TCR sequences turned up only very rarely across donors.

The germline V gene supplies CDR1 SGHRS and CDR2 YFSETQ. Here V drops 0 bases and J drops 3 bases, and the junction holds 12 bases not matched to any gene. Measured from the cysteine to the phenylalanine, the CDR3 is 18 residues long. The DNA shown is the 54-base CDR3, in frame from base 1. Separate from the roughly 700-subject first cohort, the validation cohort of 120 subjects was the group to which the donors belonged. The library came from the immunoSEQ multiplex PCR assay. In the original analysis: A statistical classification framework was developed to diagnose cytomegalovirus status using the catalog of TCR beta chain sequences. TCRdb took over this immuneACCESS table, retaining in-frame rearrangements with V and J assigned. Such tables are incomplete; in checked studies, under half of the missing clones stem from an unresolved V gene, and the remainder is unexplained. Clonal size and the V and J genes are those of that table, whereas D and trimming came from the DNA. Across this sample there are roughly 130,000 clones, with about 88% seen only once. Together, the top ten hold about 1.5% of the sample.

The chain couples TRBV5-1 to TRBJ2-3, with 8 central nucleotides matching TRBD1. The specimen was PBMCs. The clonotype originates from a man in his thirties or forties in good health and CMV-seronegative. For the CDR3, the sequence is CASSLGTGWAYGTDTQYF. The DNA sequence is as follows: TGCGCCAGCAGCTTGGGGACAGGGTGGGCCTATGGGACAGATACGCAGTATTTT.